This record covers a single T cell receptor beta chain. Its cognate antigen is unknown. The CDR3 is 13 amino acids. Per the germline V gene, CDR1 is MGHRA and CDR2 is YSYEKL. Profiled with immunoSEQ multiplex PCR; TCRdb holds only in-frame clones, not every one. The profile shows about 41,000 clones, approximately 90% of them singletons. These data originate in a study of T cells in localized non-small cell lung cancer. Study-wide results and limits: Sequencing, confined to only one tumor region, leaves heterogeneity possible.

The sequence came from a woman between 18 and 55 years old with stage III lung adenocarcinoma. Material: peripheral blood, obtained before any cancer treatment. The chain combines TRBV4-1 with TRBJ2-5; TRBD1 agrees at 9 bases. The J call may be faulty, since TRBJ2-7 better matches the DNA end. The CDR3 loop reads CASSRGQGNEQYF. In nucleotides, the CDR3 is TGCGCCAGCAGTCGGGGACAGGGAAACGAGCAGTACTTC.